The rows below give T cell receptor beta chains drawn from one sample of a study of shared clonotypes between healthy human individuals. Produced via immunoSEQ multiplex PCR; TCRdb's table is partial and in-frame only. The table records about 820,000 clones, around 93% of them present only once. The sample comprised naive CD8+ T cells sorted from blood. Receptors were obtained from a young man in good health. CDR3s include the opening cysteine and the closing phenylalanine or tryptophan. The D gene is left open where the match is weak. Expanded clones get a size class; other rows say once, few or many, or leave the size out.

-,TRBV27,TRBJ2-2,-,TGTGCCAGCTGGCCAATGGAGCTGAACACCGGGGAGCTGTTTTTT,CASWPMELNTGELFF
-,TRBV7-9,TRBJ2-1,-,TGTGCCAGCAGCTTAGGGGGTGGCGAGCAGTTCTTC,CASSLGGGEQFF
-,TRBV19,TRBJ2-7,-,TGTGCCAGTAGCGCCGGGGGGCACATCTCCTACGAGCAGTACTTC,CASSAGGHISYEQYF
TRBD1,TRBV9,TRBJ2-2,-,TGTGCCAGCAGCGGTCCCTTCCCCGGGACAGGCCCCACCGGGGAGCTGTTTTTT,CASSGPFPGTGPTGELFF
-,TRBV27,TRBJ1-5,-,TGTGCCAGCAGTTTATTCTCCCGGGATCTTAGCAATCAGCCCCAGCATTTT,CASSLFSRDLSNQPQHF
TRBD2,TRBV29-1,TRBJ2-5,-,TGCAGCGTTGGGGGTCTAACTAGCGGGAGGGCCGTAGAGACCCAGTACTTC,CSVGGLTSGRAVETQYF
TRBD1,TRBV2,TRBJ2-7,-,TGTGCCAGCAGTGAATACCAGGGGGCTCACGAGCAGTACTTC,CASSEYQGAHEQYF
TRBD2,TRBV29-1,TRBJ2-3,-,TGCAGCGTCGAGGACGGACTAGCGGGGGACACAGATACGCAGTATTTT,CSVEDGLAGDTDTQYF
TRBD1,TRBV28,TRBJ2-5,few,TGTGCCAGCAGTCAATGGGACAGGGGGGCAGAGACCCAGTACTTC,CASSQWDRGAETQYF
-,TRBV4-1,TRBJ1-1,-,TGCGCCAGCAGCAAAAGAGGGGAAACTGAAGCTTTCTTT,CASSKRGETEAFF
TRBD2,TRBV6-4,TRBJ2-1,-,TGTGCCAGCAGTGGAGCGGGAGAGAATGAGCAGTTCTTC,CASSGAGENEQFF
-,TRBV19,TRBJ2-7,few,TGTGCCAGTAGCACGACAGGCTCCTACGAGCAGTACTTC,CASSTTGSYEQYF
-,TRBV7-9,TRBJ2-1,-,TGTGCCAGCAGCTCGTCCCCCCCAGAGCACTCCTACAATGAGCAGTTCTTC,CASSSSPPEHSYNEQFF
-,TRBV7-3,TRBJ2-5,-,TGTGCCAGCAGCTTAGGGTCGGTAGAGACCCAGTACTTC,CASSLGSVETQYF
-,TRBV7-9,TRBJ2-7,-,TGTGCCAGCAGGGCCGCAGGGGACTACGAGCAGTACTTC,CASRAAGDYEQYF
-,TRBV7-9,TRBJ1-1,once,TGTGCCAGCAGCTTAGCGGGGGACACTGAAGCTTTCTTT,CASSLAGDTEAFF
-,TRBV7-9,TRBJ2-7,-,TGTGCCAGCAGCTCCCTGTCCGAATCCTTGGCCTACGAGCAGTACTTC,CASSSLSESLAYEQYF
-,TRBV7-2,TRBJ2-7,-,TGTGCCAGCAGCTGGGTTAGGTCCTACGAGCAGTACTTC,CASSWVRSYEQYF
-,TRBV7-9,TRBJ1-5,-,TGTGCCAGCAGCCCGATTCAGGGTAATCAGCCCCAGCATTTT,CASSPIQGNQPQHF
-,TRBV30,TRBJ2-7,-,TGTGCCTGGAACGGGGCGGGGATTTCCTACGAGCAGTACTTC,CAWNGAGISYEQYF
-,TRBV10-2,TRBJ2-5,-,TGCGCCAGCAGTGGCACCCCCTGGCGAGGGGATAGGGAGACCCAGTACTTC,CASSGTPWRGDRETQYF
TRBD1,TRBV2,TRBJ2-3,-,TGTGCCAGCAGTGAAGAGGACAGGAGCACAGATACGCAGTATTTT,CASSEEDRSTDTQYF
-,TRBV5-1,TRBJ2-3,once,TGCGCCAGCGGTAGTGAGGCAAGCACAGATACGCAGTATTTT,CASGSEASTDTQYF
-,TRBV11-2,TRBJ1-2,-,TGTGCCAGCAGCTTAGATTCGTATGGCTACACCTTC,CASSLDSYGYTF
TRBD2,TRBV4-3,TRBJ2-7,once,TGCGCCAGCAGCCAAGATTGGTCAGGACTAGCGGACTACGAGCAGTACTTC,CASSQDWSGLADYEQYF
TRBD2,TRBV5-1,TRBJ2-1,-,TGCGCCAGCAGCCAGGGACTAGCGAGTATTCTTGGGAAGTTCTTC,CASSQGLASILGKFF
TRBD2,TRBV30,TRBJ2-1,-,TGTGCCTGGTTAGGACGCGGGAGGCCCTTTAGTGAGCAGTTCTTC,CAWLGRGRPFSEQFF
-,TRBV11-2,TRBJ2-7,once,TGTGCCAGCAGCTTACGGCCGGGATCGAACGAGCAGTACTTC,CASSLRPGSNEQYF
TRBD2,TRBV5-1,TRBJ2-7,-,TGCGCCAGCAGCTTGGAAGGGCTAGCGGGAATCGACGAGCAGTACTTC,CASSLEGLAGIDEQYF
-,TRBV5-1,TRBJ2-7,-,TGCGCCAGCAGCTCCCTGGACCTTCCCTACGAGCAGTACTTC,CASSSLDLPYEQYF
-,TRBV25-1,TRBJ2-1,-,TGTGCCAGCAGTGAATTTCCCCTATATCATGAGCAGTTCTTC,CASSEFPLYHEQFF
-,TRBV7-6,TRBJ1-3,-,TGTGCCAGCAGCTTAGCGCGCGGGGCTGGAAACACCATATATTTT,CASSLARGAGNTIYF
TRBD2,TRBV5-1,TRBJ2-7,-,TGCGCCAGCAGCCTTGTTTCTAGCGGGATATACGAGCAGTACTTC,CASSLVSSGIYEQYF
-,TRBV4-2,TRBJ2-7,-,TGTGCCAGCAGCCTTTTGATAACGGACGGATCAAGGGAGCAGTACTTC,CASSLLITDGSREQYF
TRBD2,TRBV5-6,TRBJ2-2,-,TGTGCCAGCAGCTTGATTAGCGGGAGGGCCCTCCCCGGGGAGCTGTTTTTT,CASSLISGRALPGELFF
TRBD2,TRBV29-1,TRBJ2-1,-,TGCAGCGTGGGAGCGGGGTCCGGATACAATGAGCAGTTCTTC,CSVGAGSGYNEQFF
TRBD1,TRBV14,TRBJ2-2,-,TGTGCCAGCAGCCCAACCGGGACAGGGGCCGGGGAGCTGTTTTTT,CASSPTGTGAGELFF
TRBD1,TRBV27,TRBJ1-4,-,TGTGCCAGCAGTGGGGACAGGGCTGGGTACATGAGTGGAAAACTGTTTTTT,CASSGDRAGYMSGKLFF
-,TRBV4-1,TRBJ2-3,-,TGCGCCAGCAGCCAAGTGGATGGCACAGATACGCAGTATTTT,CASSQVDGTDTQYF
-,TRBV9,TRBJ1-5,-,TGTGCCAGCAGCGTCGGCGGAGGACAGCCCCAGCATTTT,CASSVGGGQPQHF
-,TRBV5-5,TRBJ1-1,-,TGTGCCAGCAGCTTGTGGGGAGAGGGCACTGAAGCTTTCTTT,CASSLWGEGTEAFF
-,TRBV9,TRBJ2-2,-,TGTGCCAGCAGCGTAAGGGGTGAGCCGATCACCGGGGAGCTGTTTTTT,CASSVRGEPITGELFF
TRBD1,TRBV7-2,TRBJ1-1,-,TGTGCCAGCAGCGGGGGACAGGGGTACACTGAAGCTTTCTTT,CASSGGQGYTEAFF
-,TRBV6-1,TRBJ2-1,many,-,CASSEWGSGSSWFF
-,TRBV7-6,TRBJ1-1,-,TGTGCCAGCAGCCGAGGTGGCAGTTTTGAAGCTTTCTTT,CASSRGGSFEAFF
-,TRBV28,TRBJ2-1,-,TGTGCCACAGGGGGGGAGTGGAATGAGCAGTTCTTC,CATGGEWNEQFF
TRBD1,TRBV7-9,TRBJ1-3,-,TGTGCCAGCAGCCCAGAGGACAGGGTTGGCACCATATATTTT,CASSPEDRVGTIYF
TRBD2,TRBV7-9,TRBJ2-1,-,TGTGCCAGCAGCTTAGCCCGGGAGGGCTTCTACCTCAATGAGCAGTTCTTC,CASSLAREGFYLNEQFF
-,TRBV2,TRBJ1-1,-,TGTGCCACGAGTGGGATTGGAGCTTTCTTT,CATSGIGAFF
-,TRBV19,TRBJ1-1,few,TGTGCCAGTAGTATAGCGGGGACCGAGGCTTTCTTT,CASSIAGTEAFF